This TCR beta chain emerged from a study of T-cell reconstitution after alpha-beta-depleted transplantation in children. As it was prepared, the TCRbeta library received unique molecular identifiers. TCRdb re-called the PCR reads through MiXCR, storing one row per CDR3 protein. The repertoire has roughly 590,000 distinct CDR3 sequences, around 17% of them found once; the top ten carry 1.1%. This clonotype came up once. V lost 6 bases, J lost 0 bases, and 11 bases lay in between. Germline CDR1 is MNHNS and CDR2 is SASEGT. The CDR3 extends over 14 amino acids. This chain connects TRBV6-1 to TRBJ1-2; weak D call: TRBD1 (5 bases). Sequenced material: PBMCs from the stem cell graft donor, taken from the stem cell graft. The sequence derives from a human donor who donated a stem cell graft to a child with acute myeloid leukemia. The CDR3 spells CASSEAGSNYGYTF. The CDR3, as DNA: TGTGCCAGCAGCGAGGCAGGGTCTAACTATGGCTACACCTTC.